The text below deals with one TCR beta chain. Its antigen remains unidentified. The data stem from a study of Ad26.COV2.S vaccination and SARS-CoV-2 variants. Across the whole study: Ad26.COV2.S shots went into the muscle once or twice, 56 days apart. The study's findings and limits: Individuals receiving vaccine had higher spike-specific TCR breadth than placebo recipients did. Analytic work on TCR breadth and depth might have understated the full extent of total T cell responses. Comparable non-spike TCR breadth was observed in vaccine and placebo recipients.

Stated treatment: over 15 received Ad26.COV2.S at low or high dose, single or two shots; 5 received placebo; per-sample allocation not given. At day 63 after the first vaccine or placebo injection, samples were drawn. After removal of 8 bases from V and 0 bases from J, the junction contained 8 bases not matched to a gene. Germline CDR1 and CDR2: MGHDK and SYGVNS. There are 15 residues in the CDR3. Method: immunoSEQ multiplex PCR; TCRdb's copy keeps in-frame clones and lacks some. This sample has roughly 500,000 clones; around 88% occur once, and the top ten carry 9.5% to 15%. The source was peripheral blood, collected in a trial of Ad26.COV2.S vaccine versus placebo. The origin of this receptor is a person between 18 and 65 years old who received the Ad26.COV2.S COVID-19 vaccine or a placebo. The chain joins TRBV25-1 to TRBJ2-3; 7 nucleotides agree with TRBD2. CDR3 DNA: TGTGCCAGCCGACGAGCGGGAACTAGCACAGATACGCAGTATTTT. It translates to CASRRAGTSTDTQYF.